The 19 T cell receptor beta chains below all came from one sample that was sequenced in a study of cytomegalovirus exposure and HLA in healthy donors. Primers for the PCR totalled 60 Vbeta and 13 Jbeta. Assay used: immunoSEQ multiplex PCR; TCRdb lists only in-frame clones, some missing. This sample has 160,000 or so clones, with approximately 80% found just once. The specimen was PBMCs. These receptors were obtained from a young man in good health and CMV-seropositive.

The genes are TRBV6-1 and TRBJ1-4, with 10 bases matching TRBD1. The CDR3 is made up of 14 amino acids. V lost 4 bases to trimming and J lost 8 bases; unmatched junction nucleotides: 4. Germline values: CDR1 MNHNS, CDR2 SASEGT. The CDR3 reads CASSAGTGVEKLFF. CDR3 DNA sequence: TGTGCCAGCAGTGCCGGGACAGGGGTGGAAAAACTGTTTTTT.

The chain employs TRBV5-4 and TRBJ2-2; 8 bases are a match to TRBD2. Germline CDR1 reads SGHNT; CDR2 reads YYREEE (reference sequence). The length of the CDR3 is 16 residues. V lost 4 bases, J lost 4 bases, and 9 bases stayed unmatched. In DNA, the CDR3 is TGTGCCAGCAGCCCCAGACTAGCGCGGGCCACCGGGGAGCTGTTTTTT. The encoded protein is CASSPRLARATGELFF.

This clone has ten or more counts. This chain connects TRBV6-1 to TRBJ1-1; D remains unclear. The CDR3 is 13 amino acids. V was cut by 5 bases and J by 4 bases, with 11 bases left in between. The germline V gene has CDR1 MNHNS and CDR2 SASEGT. In DNA form, the CDR3 reads TGTGCCAGCAGTTGGGAGGGATCCACTGAAGCTTTCTTT. Amino acid sequence: CASSWEGSTEAFF.

This clone was found once. J is TRBJ1-6 and V is TRBV2, with 7 bases lining up with TRBD1. Germline-derived CDR1 and CDR2 are SNHLY and FYNNEI. V gave up 6 bases and J gave up 9 bases; unmatched junction bases: 5. The CDR3 spans 13 residues. For the CDR3, the DNA is TGTGCCAGCAGCGACAGGGTGGGTTCACCCCTCCACTTT. The encoded protein is CASSDRVGSPLHF.

V usage is TRBV10-3 and J usage is TRBJ2-5; possibly TRBD1 for D (6 bases). The J call may be in error: the DNA end matches TRBJ2-7 better. The CDR3 sequence is 16 residues long. Germline CDR1 reads ENHRY; CDR2 reads SYGVKD. CDR3 coding DNA: TGTGCCATCAGTGACTTCGGCCCAGGGGAATACTACGAGCAGTACTTC. Protein product: CAISDFGPGEYYEQYF.

The V and J genes are TRBV7-2 and TRBJ1-3, with D possibly being TRBD1 (5 bases). The CDR3 totals 17 residues. CDR1 and CDR2 from the germline V gene are SGHTA and FQGNSA. Trimming cost V 5 bases and J 0 bases, with 17 bases left between them. CDR3 nucleotide sequence: TGTGCCAGCAGCCCAGACGGGGGGATGGGCTCTGGAAACACCATATATTTT. It translates to CASSPDGGMGSGNTIYF.

The J gene is TRBJ1-2, the V gene TRBV9; the D gene is possibly TRBD1 (6 bases). Per germline, CDR1 SGDLS and CDR2 YYNGEE. The V end lost 4 bases, the J end lost 6 bases, and 25 bases lay between the germline ends. The CDR3 contains 17 residues. CDR3 bases: TGTGCCAGCAGCCATAAGGGGGGGCGCGGCCCCGGGAATGGCTACACCTTC. It encodes CASSHKGGRGPGNGYTF.

The J gene is TRBJ1-5, the V gene TRBV30, with D maybe TRBD1 (5 bases). V was cut by 3 bases and J by 1 base, with 10 bases left in between. The CDR3 loop spans 14 amino acids. CDR1 and CDR2 from the germline V gene are GTSNPN and SVGIG (reference sequence). This CDR3 reads CAWSSGGSNQPQHF. CDR3 nucleotides: TGTGCCTGGAGCTCGGGGGGGAGCAATCAGCCCCAGCATTTT. The full variable domain, rest sourced from reference TRBV30 and TRBJ1-5, is SQTIHQWPATLVQPVGSPLSLECTVEGTSNPNLYWYRQAAGRGLQLLFYSVGIGQISSEVPQNLSASRPQDRQFILSSKKLLLSDSGFYLCAWSSGGSNQPQHFGDGTRLSIL.

The chain couples TRBV10-3 to TRBJ2-7; 9 positions agree with TRBD1. The length of the CDR3 is 16 residues. V was clipped by 0 bases and J by 7 bases; unmatched bases: 10. Germline V lookup: CDR1 ENHRY, CDR2 SYGVKD. The CDR3 sequence is CAISESGGTGYVEQYF. The CDR3, as DNA: TGTGCCATCAGTGAGTCGGGAGGGACAGGGTACGTGGAGCAGTACTTC.

The V call is TRBV5-5, the J call TRBJ2-5; D is perhaps TRBD2 (6 bases). V lost 4 bases and J 4 bases, leaving 11 bases between the germline ends. CDR1 and CDR2 (germline): SGHKS, YYEKEE (reference sequence). The CDR3 contains 13 residues. The DNA of the CDR3 is TGTGCCAGCAGCCTGGGGACTTCAGAGACCCAGTACTTC. Translated, it gives CASSLGTSETQYF.

The genes are TRBV6-5 and TRBJ1-4; D perhaps matches TRBD1 (6 bases). The CDR3 is 15 residues long. Germline values: CDR1 MNHEY, CDR2 SVGAGI. The germline V and J ends were trimmed by 7 bases and 5 bases, with 17 bases remaining between them. The CDR3 DNA sequence: TGTGCCAGCACCGAGTGGACAGAACTGAATGAAAAACTGTTTTTT. Translation: CASTEWTELNEKLFF.

The gene calls are TRBV6-1 and TRBJ1-4; D gene ambiguous. The germline V gene has CDR1 MNHNS and CDR2 SASEGT. CDR3 size: 12 residues. Between the trimmed V and J ends, which lost 5 bases and 8 bases, there was a span of 9 bases. CDR3 sequence: CASSRVWEKLFF. The CDR3 DNA sequence: TGTGCCAGCAGTCGGGTCTGGGAAAAACTGTTTTTT.

This clone was counted once. V usage is TRBV5-1 and J usage is TRBJ1-1; TRBD1 matches at 8 bases. V shed 0 bases and J 1 base; nucleotides not matched to a gene: 2. CDR1 is SGHRS, CDR2 YFSETQ, per germline. This CDR3 region has 15 residues. CDR3 amino acids: CASSLEGTGNTEAFF. For the CDR3, the DNA is TGCGCCAGCAGCTTGGAAGGGACAGGGAACACTGAAGCTTTCTTT. The variable domain in full, completed from reference TRBV5-1 and TRBJ1-1, reads KAGVTQTPRYLIKTRGQQVTLSCSPISGHRSVSWYQQTPGQGLQFLFEYFSETQRNKGNFPGRFSGRQFSNSRSEMNVSTLELGDSALYLCASSLEGTGNTEAFFGQGTRLTVV.

This clone appeared a single time. The chain links TRBV6-5 to TRBJ1-3; D not resolved. Trimming cost V 2 bases and J 0 bases, with 8 bases left between them. CDR3 length: 15 amino acids. Per the germline V gene, CDR1 is MNHEY and CDR2 is SVGAGI. The CDR3 spells CASSYTTGSGNTIYF. DNA for the CDR3: TGTGCCAGCAGTTACACGACGGGCTCTGGAAACACCATATATTTT.

CDR3 residues: CATSRDLEQYYNEQFF. The DNA of the CDR3 is TGTGCCACCAGCAGAGATCTGGAACAGTACTACAATGAGCAGTTCTTC. The chain links TRBV15 to TRBJ2-1; no clear D. Germline V gene lookup returns CDR1 LNHNV and CDR2 YYDKDF (reference sequence). This CDR3 spans 16 amino acids. With 0 bases removed from V and 3 bases from J, the gap between germline ends came to 12 bases.

V is TRBV6-5 and J is TRBJ1-2; 7 nucleotides agree with TRBD1. V lost 6 bases and J lost 8; bases outside the gene matches: 9. CDR3 length: 13 residues. In germline, CDR1 is MNHEY, CDR2 SVGAGI. CDR3 protein: CASSPGTDPGYTF. CDR3 DNA: TGTGCCAGCAGCCCCGGGACAGACCCGGGCTACACCTTC.

The V gene is TRBV6-6, the J gene TRBJ2-2, with D perhaps matching TRBD1 (5 bases). This CDR3 is 14 amino acids long. V dropped 6 bases and J dropped 5 bases, with 13 bases sitting between them. Germline CDR1 is MNHNY and CDR2 is SVGAGI (reference sequence). The CDR3 DNA reads TGTGCCAGCAGGACAGACACCCGGACCGGGGAGCTGTTTTTT. Its protein is CASRTDTRTGELFF.

This clone appeared a single time. The chain couples TRBV9 to TRBJ2-5; TRBD2 aligns across 12 bases. The V and J ends lost 3 bases and 1 base, in that order; junction bases with no gene match: 4. The germline V gene has CDR1 SGDLS and CDR2 YYNGEE. The length of the CDR3 is 16 residues. The CDR3 here is CASSGTSGDIQETQYF. For the CDR3, the DNA is TGTGCCAGCAGCGGGACTAGCGGGGACATCCAAGAGACCCAGTACTTC.

V and J are TRBV6-6 and TRBJ2-7, with D perhaps TRBD1 (5 bases). The CDR3 has 13 amino acids. The V end was cut by 7 bases, the J end by 3 bases, with 13 bases between. Per the germline V gene, CDR1 is MNHNY and CDR2 is SVGAGI (reference sequence). The CDR3 reads CASTSGDSYEQYF. Written as DNA, the CDR3 is TGTGCCAGCACCTCTGGAGACAGCTACGAGCAGTACTTC.